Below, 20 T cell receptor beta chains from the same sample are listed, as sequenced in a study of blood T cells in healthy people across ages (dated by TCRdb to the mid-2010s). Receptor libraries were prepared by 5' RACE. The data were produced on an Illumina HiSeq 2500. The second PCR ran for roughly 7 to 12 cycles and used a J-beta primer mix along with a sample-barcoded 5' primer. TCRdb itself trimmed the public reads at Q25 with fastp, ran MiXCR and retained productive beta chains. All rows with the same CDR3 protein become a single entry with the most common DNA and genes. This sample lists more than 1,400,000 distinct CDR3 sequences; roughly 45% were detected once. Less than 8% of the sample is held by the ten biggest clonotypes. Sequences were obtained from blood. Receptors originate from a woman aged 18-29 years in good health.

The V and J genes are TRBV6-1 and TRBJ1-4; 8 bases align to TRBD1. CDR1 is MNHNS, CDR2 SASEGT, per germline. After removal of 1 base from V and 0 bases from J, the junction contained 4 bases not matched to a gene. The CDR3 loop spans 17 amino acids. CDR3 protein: CASSEGDRLATNEKLFF. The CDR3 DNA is TGTGCCAGCAGTGAAGGGGACAGGCTTGCAACTAATGAAAAACTGTTTTTT.

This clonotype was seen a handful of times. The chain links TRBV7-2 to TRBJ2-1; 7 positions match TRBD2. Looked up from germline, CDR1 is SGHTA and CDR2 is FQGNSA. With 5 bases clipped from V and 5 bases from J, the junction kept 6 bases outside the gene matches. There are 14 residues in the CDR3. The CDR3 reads CASSLSGLNNEQFF. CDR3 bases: TGTGCCAGCAGCCTTAGCGGGCTGAACAATGAGCAGTTCTTC. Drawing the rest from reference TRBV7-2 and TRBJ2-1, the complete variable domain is GAGVSQSPSNKVTEKGKDVELRCDPISGHTALYWYRQSLGQGLEFLIYFQGNSAPDKSGLPSDRFSAERTGGSVSTLTIQRTQQEDSAVYLCASSLSGLNNEQFFGPGTRLTVL.

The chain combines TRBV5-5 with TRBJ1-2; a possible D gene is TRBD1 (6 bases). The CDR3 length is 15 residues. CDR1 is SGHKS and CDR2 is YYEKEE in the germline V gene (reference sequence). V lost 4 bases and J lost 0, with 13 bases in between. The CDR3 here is CASSPKTGTNYGYTF. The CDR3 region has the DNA TGTGCCAGCAGCCCTAAGACAGGAACTAACTATGGCTACACCTTC. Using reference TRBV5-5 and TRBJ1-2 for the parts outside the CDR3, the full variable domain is DAGVTQSPTHLIKTRGQQVTLRCSPISGHKSVSWYQQVLGQGPQFIFQYYEKEERGRGNFPDRFSARQFPNYSSELNVNALLLGDSALYLCASSPKTGTNYGYTFGSGTRLTVV.

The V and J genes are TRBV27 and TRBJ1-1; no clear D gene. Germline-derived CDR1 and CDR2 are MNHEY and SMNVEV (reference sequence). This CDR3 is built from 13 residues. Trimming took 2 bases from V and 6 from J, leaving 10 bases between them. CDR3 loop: CASSLGVGSEAFF. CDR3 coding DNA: TGTGCCAGCAGTTTAGGGGTGGGGTCTGAAGCTTTCTTT.

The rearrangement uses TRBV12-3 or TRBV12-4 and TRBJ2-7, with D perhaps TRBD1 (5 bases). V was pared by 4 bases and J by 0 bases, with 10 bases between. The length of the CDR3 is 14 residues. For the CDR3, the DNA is TGTGCCAGCAGTTACAGGTTCAGCTCCTACGAGCAGTACTTC. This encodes CASSYRFSSYEQYF.

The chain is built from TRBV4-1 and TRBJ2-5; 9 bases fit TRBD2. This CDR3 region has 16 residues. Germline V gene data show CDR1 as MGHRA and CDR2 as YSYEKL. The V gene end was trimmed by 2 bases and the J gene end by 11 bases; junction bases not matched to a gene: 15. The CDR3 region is CASSQSSPGTSLEQYF. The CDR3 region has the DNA TGCGCCAGCAGCCAAAGTTCCCCCGGGACTAGCTTAGAGCAGTACTTC.

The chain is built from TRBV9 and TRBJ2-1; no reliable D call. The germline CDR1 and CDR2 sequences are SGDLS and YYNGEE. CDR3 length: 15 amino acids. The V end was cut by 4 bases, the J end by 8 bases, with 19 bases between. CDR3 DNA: TGTGCCAGCAGCCCAAATCGACTCCCACGAGATGAGCAGTTCTTC. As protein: CASSPNRLPRDEQFF. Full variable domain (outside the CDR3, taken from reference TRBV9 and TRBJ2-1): DSGVTQTPKHLITATGQRVTLRCSPRSGDLSVYWYQQSLDQGLQFLIQYYNGEERAKGNILERFSAQQFPDLHSELNLSSLELGDSALYFCASSPNRLPRDEQFFGPGTRLTVL.

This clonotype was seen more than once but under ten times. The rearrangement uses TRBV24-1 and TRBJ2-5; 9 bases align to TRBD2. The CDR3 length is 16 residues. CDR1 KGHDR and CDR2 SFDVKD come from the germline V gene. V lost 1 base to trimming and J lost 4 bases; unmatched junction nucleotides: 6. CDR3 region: CATSDFKRGVGETQYF. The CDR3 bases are TGTGCCACCAGTGATTTTAAGCGGGGGGTTGGAGAGACCCAGTACTTC.

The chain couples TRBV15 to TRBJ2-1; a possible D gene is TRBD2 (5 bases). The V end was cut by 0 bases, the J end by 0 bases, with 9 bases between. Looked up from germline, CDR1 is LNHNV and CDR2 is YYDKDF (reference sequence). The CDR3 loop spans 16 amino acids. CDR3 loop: CATSRDMGSSYNEQFF. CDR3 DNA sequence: TGTGCCACCAGCAGAGACATGGGGAGCTCCTACAATGAGCAGTTCTTC.

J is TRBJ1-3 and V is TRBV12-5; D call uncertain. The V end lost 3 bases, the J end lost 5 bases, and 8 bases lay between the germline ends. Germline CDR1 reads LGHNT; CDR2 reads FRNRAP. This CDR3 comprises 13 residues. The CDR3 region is CASGLFNRNTIYF. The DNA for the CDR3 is TGTGCTAGTGGTTTATTCAACCGAAACACCATATATTTT. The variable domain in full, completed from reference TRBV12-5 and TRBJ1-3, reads DARVTQTPRHKVTEMGQEVTMRCQPILGHNTVFWYRQTMMQGLELLAYFRNRAPLDDSGMPKDRFSAEMPDATLATLKIQPSEPRDSAVYFCASGLFNRNTIYFGEGSWLTVV.

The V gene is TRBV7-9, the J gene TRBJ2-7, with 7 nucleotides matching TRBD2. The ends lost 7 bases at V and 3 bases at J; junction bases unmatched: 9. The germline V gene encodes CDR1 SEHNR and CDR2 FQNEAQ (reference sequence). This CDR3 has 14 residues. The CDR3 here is CASTLGGAIYEQYF. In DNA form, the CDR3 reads TGTGCCAGCACCCTGGGAGGGGCGATCTACGAGCAGTACTTC.

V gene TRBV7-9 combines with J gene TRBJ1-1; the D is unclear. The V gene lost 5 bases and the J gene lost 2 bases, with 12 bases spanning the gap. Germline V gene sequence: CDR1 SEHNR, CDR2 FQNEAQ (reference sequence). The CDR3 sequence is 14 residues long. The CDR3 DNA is TGTGCCAGCAGCCCCCCTTCATTCAACACTGAAGCTTTCTTT. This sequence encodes CASSPPSFNTEAFF.

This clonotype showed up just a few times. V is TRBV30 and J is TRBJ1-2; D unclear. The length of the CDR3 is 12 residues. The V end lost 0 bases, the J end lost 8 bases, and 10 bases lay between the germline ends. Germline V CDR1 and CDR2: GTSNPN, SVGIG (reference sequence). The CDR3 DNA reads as TGTGCCTGGAGTGTCCCGCAAGGAGGCTACACCTTC. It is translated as CAWSVPQGGYTF.

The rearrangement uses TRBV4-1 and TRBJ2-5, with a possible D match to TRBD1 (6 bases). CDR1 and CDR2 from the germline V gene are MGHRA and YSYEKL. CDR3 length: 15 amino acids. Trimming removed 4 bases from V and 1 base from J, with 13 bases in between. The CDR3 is CASSRPGTRQETQYF. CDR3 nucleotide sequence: TGCGCCAGCAGCCGACCCGGGACACGCCAAGAGACCCAGTACTTC.

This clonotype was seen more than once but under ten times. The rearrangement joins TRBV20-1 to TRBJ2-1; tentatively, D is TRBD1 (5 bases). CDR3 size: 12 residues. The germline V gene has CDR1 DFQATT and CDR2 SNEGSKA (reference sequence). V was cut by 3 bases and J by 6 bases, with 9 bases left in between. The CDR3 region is CSASAGSNEQFF. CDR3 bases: TGCAGTGCTAGTGCAGGGTCCAATGAGCAGTTCTTC.

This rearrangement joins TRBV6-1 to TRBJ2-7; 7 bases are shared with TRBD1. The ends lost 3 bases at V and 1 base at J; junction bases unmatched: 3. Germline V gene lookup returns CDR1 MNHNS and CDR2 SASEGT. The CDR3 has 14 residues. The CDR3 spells CASSDPGQSYEQYF. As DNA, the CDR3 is TGTGCCAGCAGTGATCCGGGACAGTCCTACGAGCAGTACTTC.

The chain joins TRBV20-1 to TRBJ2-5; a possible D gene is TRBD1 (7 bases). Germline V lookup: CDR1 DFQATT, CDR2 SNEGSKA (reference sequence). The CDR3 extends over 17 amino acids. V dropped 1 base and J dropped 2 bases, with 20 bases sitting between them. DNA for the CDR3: TGCAGTGCTAGAGGGGCTAGACAGTCAGGGGGGCAAGAGACCCAGTACTTC. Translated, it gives CSARGARQSGGQETQYF.

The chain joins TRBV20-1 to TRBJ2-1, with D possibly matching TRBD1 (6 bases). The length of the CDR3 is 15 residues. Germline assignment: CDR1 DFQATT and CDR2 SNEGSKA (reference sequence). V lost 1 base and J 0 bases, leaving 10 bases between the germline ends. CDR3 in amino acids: CSARGADSSYNEQFF. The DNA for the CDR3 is TGCAGTGCTAGAGGTGCGGACAGCTCCTACAATGAGCAGTTCTTC.

The CDR3 loop is CASSFGSLKETQFF. CDR3 DNA sequence: TGTGCCAGCAGCTTTGGCTCACTCAAAGAGACCCAGTTCTTC. The rearrangement uses TRBV7-2 and TRBJ2-1; D uncertain. Germline values: CDR1 SGHTA, CDR2 FQGNSA. There are 14 residues in the CDR3. Deletions cut 3 bases from V and 13 bases from J, with 19 bases between.

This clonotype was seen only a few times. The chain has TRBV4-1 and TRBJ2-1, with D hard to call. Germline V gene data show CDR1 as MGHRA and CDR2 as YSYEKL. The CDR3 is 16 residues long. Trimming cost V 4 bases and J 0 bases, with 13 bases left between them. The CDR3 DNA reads TGCGCCAGCAGCCCAAGCCCCTTTAGCTCCTACAATGAGCAGTTCTTC. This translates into CASSPSPFSSYNEQFF.